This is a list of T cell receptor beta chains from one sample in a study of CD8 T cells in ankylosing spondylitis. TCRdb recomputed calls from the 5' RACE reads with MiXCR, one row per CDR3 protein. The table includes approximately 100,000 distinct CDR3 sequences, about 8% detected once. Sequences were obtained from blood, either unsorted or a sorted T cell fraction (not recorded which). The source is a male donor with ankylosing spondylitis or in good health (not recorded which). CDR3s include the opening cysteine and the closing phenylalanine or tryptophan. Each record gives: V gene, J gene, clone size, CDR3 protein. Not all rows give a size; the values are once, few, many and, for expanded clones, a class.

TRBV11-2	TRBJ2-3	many	CASSPWTPLGTDTQYF
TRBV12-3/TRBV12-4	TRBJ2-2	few	CASGTIGTGELFF
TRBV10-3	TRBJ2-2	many	CAISELEGTNTGELFF
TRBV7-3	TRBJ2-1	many	CASSFTGTDSYNEQFF
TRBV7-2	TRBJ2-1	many	CASSTGLRDNEQFF
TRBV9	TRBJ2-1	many	CASSVSREGGVSYNEQFF
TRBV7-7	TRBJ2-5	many	CASSSSTVGETQYF
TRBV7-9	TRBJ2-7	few	CASSFGGSYEEQYF
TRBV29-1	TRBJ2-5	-	CSVVISGGPSF
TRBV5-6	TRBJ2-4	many	CASSQASGNIQYF
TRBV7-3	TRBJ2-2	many	CASSNTLGTGELFF
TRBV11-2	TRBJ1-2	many	CASSLVAGPSYGYTF
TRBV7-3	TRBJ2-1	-	CASSFGPGLAANEQFF
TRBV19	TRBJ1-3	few	CASSMWTDYGNTIYF
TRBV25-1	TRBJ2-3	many	CASSEYGGVADTQYF
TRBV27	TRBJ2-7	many	CASSSIGQWYF
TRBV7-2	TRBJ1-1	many	CASSFRSGVNTEAFF
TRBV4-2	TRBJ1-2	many	CASSPSGHYGYTF
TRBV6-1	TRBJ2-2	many	CASSDRGPGELFF
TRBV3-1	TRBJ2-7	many	CASSLNGLASGGSYEQYF
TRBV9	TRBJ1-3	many	CASSVGGSGTIYF
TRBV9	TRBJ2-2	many	CASSGKTNTGELFF
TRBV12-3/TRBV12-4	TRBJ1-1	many	CASSLGNRGNTEAFF
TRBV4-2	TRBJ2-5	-	CASSQDWGRETQYF
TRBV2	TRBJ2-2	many	CASRDRGQGTGELFF
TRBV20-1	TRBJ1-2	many	CSARRTGVSGYTF
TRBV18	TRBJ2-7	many	CASSPLATSGRANEQYF
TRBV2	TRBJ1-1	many	CASSTQGPNTEAFF
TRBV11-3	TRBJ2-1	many	CASSPRDSSYNEQFF
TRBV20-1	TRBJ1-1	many	CSAPVSTRGTEAFF
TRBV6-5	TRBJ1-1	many	CASSYLLQGYEMNTEAFF
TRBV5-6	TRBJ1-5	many	CASSSQVQPQHF
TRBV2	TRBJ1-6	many	CASSARGENSPLHF
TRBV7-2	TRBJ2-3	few	CASTRGSVELDTQYF
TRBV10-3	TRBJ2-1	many	CAINPGQSLDEQFF
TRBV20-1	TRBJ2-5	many	CSAWQGSSETQYF
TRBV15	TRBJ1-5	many	CATSVKWDRVNQPQHF
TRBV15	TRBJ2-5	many	CATSSGAKPTQYF
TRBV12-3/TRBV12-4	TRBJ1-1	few	CASSLNAGNTEAFF
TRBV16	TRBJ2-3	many	CASSQSRQDTQYF
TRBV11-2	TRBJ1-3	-	CASGQGDSGNTIYF
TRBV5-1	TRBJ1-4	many	CASSLNEKLFF
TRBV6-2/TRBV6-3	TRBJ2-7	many	CASSYDRGSSLEQYF
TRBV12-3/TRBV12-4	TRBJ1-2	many	CASSPWDRPDYGYTF
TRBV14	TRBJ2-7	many	CASSQYRDRVYEQYF
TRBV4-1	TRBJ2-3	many	CASSPGRGMTDTQYF
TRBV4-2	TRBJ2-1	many	CASRRGLVVHNEQFF
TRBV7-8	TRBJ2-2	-	CASSLPASGRTAGELFF
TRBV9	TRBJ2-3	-	CASSVRDSGSPSTDTQYF
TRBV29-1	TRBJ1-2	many	CSAAGTNYGYTF
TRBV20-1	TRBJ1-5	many	CSAIGPGNSAQHF
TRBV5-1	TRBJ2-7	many	CASSLTSGYYEQYF
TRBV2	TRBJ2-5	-	CASRVLRETQYF
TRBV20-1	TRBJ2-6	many	CSARVGTSISGANVLTF
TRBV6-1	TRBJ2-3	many	CASQGGGVPTDTQYF
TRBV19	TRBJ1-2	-	CASSSLPGQALVGYTF
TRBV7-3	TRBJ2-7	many	CASSLRNGYEQYF